This note documents a single TCR beta chain sequence. Its antigen is unidentified. CDR3 length equals 14 residues. The V and J ends lost 7 bases and 1 base respectively, with 11 bases between them. CDR1 and CDR2 (germline): MNHNS, SASEGT. Full-length variable regions came from constant-region reverse primers plus semi-nested Nested Universal Primer A PCR. Using its own MiXCR run on the 5' RACE reads, TCRdb lists one record per CDR3 protein. Of about 62,000 distinct CDR3 sequences listed, 30% are singletons. Overall study findings and caveats: Larger-cohort validation covered only one TCR beta V-J rearrangement. Tumor Tregs overlapped most with tumor, then blood, naive CD4+ cells. Tumor memory CD4+ T cell TCR gene usage clustered with blood and lymph node memory CD4+ cells and lymph node naive CD4+ cells.

The chain has TRBV6-1 and TRBJ2-1; D ambiguous. Sequencing was done on a sample of tumor-infiltrating naive CD4+ T cells sorted from the breast tumor. The sample's subset: naive CD4+ T cells, CD4+CD45RA+CD25-. The TCR sequence derives from a female donor with breast cancer. The CDR3 nucleotides read TGTGCCAGCATCTTAGGGTCATCCTACAATGAGCAGTTCTTC. Protein product: CASILGSSYNEQFF.